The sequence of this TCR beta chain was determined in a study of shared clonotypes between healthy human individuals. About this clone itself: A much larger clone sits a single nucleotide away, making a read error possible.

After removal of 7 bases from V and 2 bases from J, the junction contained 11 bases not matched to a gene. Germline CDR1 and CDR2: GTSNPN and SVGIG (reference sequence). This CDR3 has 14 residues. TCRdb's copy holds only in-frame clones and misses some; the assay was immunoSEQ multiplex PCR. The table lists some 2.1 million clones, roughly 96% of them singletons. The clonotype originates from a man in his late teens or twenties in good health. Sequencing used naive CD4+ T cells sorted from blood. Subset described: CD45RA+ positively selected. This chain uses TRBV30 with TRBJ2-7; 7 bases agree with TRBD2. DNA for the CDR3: TGTGCCTCCGATCTACCTAGCGGTCCCTACGAGCAGTACTTC. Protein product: CASDLPSGPYEQYF.